The sequence of this TCR beta chain was determined in a study of cytomegalovirus exposure and HLA in healthy donors. The PCR contained 60 Vbeta and 13 Jbeta primers. Repertoires were generated with immunoSEQ multiplex PCR, while TCRdb's copy carries only in-frame clones and drops some. This table holds roughly 170,000 clones, around 80% found once. The CDR3 totals 13 residues. The V gene end was trimmed by 5 bases and the J gene end by 6 bases; junction bases not matched to a gene: 6. From germline, CDR1 is GTSNPN and CDR2 SVGIG (reference sequence). The chain couples TRBV30 to TRBJ2-3, with TRBD2 identical over 9 bases. What was sequenced was PBMCs. This sequence was found in a woman younger than 45 in good health and CMV-seropositive. CDR3 residues: CAWGAGGSDTQYF. The CDR3, as DNA: TGTGCCTGGGGAGCGGGAGGTTCGGATACGCAGTATTTT.